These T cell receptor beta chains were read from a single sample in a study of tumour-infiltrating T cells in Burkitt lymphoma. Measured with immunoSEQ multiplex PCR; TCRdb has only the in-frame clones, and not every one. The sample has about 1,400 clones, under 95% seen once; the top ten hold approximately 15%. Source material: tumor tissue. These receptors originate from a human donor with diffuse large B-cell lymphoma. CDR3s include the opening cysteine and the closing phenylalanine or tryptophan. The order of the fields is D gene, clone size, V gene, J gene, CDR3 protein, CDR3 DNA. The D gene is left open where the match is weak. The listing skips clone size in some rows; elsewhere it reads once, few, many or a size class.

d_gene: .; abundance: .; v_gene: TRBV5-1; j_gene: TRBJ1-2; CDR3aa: CASSLFSGTDNYGYTF; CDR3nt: TGCGCCAGCAGCTTGTTTTCAGGGACCGATAACTATGGCTACACCTTC
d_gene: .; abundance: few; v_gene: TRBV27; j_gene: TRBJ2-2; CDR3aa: CASSLRVGELFF; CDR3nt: TGTGCCAGCAGTTTGAGAGTCGGGGAGCTGTTTTTT
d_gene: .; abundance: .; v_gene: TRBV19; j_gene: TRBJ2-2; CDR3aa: CASSIADEMGELFF; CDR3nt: TGTGCCAGTAGTATAGCTGATGAGATGGGGGAGCTGTTTTTT
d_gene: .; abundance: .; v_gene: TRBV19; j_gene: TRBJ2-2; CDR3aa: CASLDTGELFF; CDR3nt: TGTGCCAGTCTCGACACCGGGGAGCTGTTTTTT
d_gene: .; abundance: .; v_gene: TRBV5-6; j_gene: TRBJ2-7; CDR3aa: CASSQTPLRYEQYF; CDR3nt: TGTGCCAGCAGCCAAACCCCCTTACGCTACGAGCAGTACTTC
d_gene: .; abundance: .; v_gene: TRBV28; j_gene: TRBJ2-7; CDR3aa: CASSFSRQVRGSEQYF; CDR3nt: TGTGCCAGCAGTTTCTCGCGACAGGTCCGGGGCTCCGAGCAGTACTTC
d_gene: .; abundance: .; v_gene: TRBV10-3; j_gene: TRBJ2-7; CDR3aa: CAITSKATYEQYF; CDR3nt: TGTGCCATCACTTCCAAGGCAACCTACGAGCAGTACTTC
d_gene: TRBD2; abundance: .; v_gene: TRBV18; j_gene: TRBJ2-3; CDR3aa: CASSILAGGPSDTQYF; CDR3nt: TGTGCCAGCTCAATCTTGGCGGGAGGGCCCTCAGATACGCAGTATTTT
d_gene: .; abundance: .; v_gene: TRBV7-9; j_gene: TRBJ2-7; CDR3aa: CASSLPSGYTYEQYF; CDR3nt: TGTGCCAGCAGCTTACCCTCAGGATATACCTACGAGCAGTACTTC
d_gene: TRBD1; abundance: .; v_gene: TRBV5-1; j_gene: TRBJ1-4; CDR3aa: CASSPGRDRANEKLFF; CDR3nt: TGCGCCAGCAGCCCGGGCCGGGACAGGGCTAATGAAAAACTGTTTTTT
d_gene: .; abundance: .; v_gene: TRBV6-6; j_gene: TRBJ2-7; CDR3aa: CASSRGSAAYEQYF; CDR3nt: TGTGCCAGCAGTAGAGGTAGCGCTGCCTACGAGCAGTACTTC
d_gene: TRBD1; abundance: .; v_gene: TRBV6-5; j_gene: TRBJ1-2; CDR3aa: CATAIRQGASYGYTF; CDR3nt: TGTGCCACCGCGATCCGACAGGGGGCGTCCTATGGCTACACCTTC
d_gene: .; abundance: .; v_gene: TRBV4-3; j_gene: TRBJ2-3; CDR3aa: CASSQDHRVDTQYF; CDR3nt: TGCGCCAGCAGCCAGGATCACAGGGTGGATACGCAGTATTTT
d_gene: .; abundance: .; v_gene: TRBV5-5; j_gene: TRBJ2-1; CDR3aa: CASSRWESSYNEQFF; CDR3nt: TGTGCCAGCAGCCGGTGGGAGAGCTCCTACAATGAGCAGTTCTTC